This entry features one T cell receptor beta chain sequence. As for treatment: randomized to nivolumab then ipilimumab (arm A) or the reverse (arm B). The sample belongs to a study of sequential checkpoint blockade in melanoma. Assay: immunoSEQ multiplex PCR; the TCRdb copy retains only in-frame clones and omits some. Here the sample spans about 12,000 clones, roughly 79% being singletons. Germline assignment: CDR1 MNHEY and CDR2 SVGAGI. V was trimmed by 8 bases and J by 0 bases, leaving 8 bases between them. This CDR3 contains 12 residues. The sequencing used CD8+ T cells sorted from blood (inferred from file names), collected from a patient given nivolumab and ipilimumab in sequence. The TCR sequence derives from a human donor with melanoma. The chain combines TRBV6-5 with TRBJ2-7; D might be TRBD2 (5 bases). Written as DNA, the CDR3 is TGTGCCAGCGCTGGAGGCTCCTACGAGCAGTACTTC. This codes for CASAGGSYEQYF.